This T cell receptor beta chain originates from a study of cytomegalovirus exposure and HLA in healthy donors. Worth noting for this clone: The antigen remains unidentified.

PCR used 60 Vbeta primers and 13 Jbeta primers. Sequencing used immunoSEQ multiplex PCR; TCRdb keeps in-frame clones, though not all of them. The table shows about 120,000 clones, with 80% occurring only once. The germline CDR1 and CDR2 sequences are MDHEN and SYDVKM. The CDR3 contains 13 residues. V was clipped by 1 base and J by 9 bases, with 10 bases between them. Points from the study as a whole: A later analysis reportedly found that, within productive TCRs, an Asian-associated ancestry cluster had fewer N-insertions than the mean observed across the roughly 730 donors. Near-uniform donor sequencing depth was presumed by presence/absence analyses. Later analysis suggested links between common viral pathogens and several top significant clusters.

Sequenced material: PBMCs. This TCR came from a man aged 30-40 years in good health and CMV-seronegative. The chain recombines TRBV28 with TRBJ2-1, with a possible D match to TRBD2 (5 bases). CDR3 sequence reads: CASSLLAHAEQFF. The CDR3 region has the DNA TGTGCCAGCAGTTTATTAGCGCACGCTGAGCAGTTCTTC.